These T cell receptor beta chains were read from a single sample in a study of shared clonotypes between healthy human individuals. The table came from immunoSEQ multiplex PCR; TCRdb's copy has only in-frame clones and leaves some out. This table holds around 510,000 clones, about 80% found once. Material for sequencing was PBMCs. These receptors all stem from a woman in her thirties or forties in good health. Some clones in this sample may be carry-over from other donors' samples. Both conserved end residues are trimmed from each CDR3. The order of the fields is D gene, V gene, J gene, CDR3 protein. The D gene is left open where the match is weak.

d_call: NA; v_call: TRBV6-5; j_call: TRBJ2-7; cdr3_aa: ASSYLPITSSYEQY
d_call: NA; v_call: TRBV6-6; j_call: TRBJ1-2; cdr3_aa: ASTTFGDTKNYGYT
d_call: NA; v_call: TRBV30; j_call: TRBJ2-5; cdr3_aa: AWSPGAQETQY
d_call: NA; v_call: TRBV11-2; j_call: TRBJ2-5; cdr3_aa: ASSPLGGRETQY
d_call: NA; v_call: TRBV30; j_call: TRBJ2-1; cdr3_aa: AWSVEYNEQF
d_call: TRBD2; v_call: TRBV5-1; j_call: TRBJ2-1; cdr3_aa: ASSLAGTSREQF
d_call: NA; v_call: TRBV6-6; j_call: TRBJ2-2; cdr3_aa: ASKLVTNTGELF
d_call: NA; v_call: TRBV28; j_call: TRBJ1-3; cdr3_aa: ASRSPGHLSGNTIY
d_call: NA; v_call: TRBV13; j_call: TRBJ2-7; cdr3_aa: ASSLNLYEQY
d_call: NA; v_call: TRBV5-1; j_call: TRBJ1-1; cdr3_aa: ASSLMNTEAF
d_call: TRBD1; v_call: TRBV29-1; j_call: TRBJ1-4; cdr3_aa: SVSPGQKNEKLF
d_call: NA; v_call: TRBV18; j_call: TRBJ1-1; cdr3_aa: ASSPLYPKQGNTEAF
d_call: NA; v_call: TRBV6-5; j_call: TRBJ1-5; cdr3_aa: ASSYSRHQPQH
d_call: TRBD2; v_call: TRBV6-4; j_call: TRBJ2-3; cdr3_aa: ASSEEAGGADTQY
d_call: NA; v_call: TRBV7-9; j_call: TRBJ2-7; cdr3_aa: ASSLAGLYEQY
d_call: TRBD2; v_call: TRBV9; j_call: TRBJ2-1; cdr3_aa: ASSVGLAGVSLEQF
d_call: NA; v_call: TRBV11-2; j_call: TRBJ2-7; cdr3_aa: ASSLEVEQY
d_call: TRBD1; v_call: TRBV7-8; j_call: TRBJ1-5; cdr3_aa: ASSPGTESLSNQPQH
d_call: NA; v_call: TRBV5-1; j_call: TRBJ1-2; cdr3_aa: ASRGDGGNYGYT
d_call: TRBD2; v_call: TRBV15; j_call: TRBJ2-5; cdr3_aa: ATSKTSGAVNRETQY
d_call: NA; v_call: TRBV19; j_call: TRBJ2-2; cdr3_aa: ASSTLDSYMNTGELF
d_call: NA; v_call: TRBV29-1; j_call: NA; cdr3_aa: SVGVGTYEQY
d_call: NA; v_call: TRBV2; j_call: TRBJ2-1; cdr3_aa: ASSEVAAYNEQF
d_call: TRBD1; v_call: TRBV16; j_call: TRBJ1-5; cdr3_aa: ASSHQGTGHQPQH
d_call: NA; v_call: TRBV28; j_call: TRBJ1-1; cdr3_aa: ASSPPRTENTEAF
d_call: NA; v_call: TRBV7-3; j_call: TRBJ2-3; cdr3_aa: ASSLVGSTDTQY
d_call: NA; v_call: TRBV28; j_call: TRBJ2-5; cdr3_aa: ASGEQETQY
d_call: TRBD2; v_call: TRBV6-1; j_call: TRBJ2-2; cdr3_aa: ASSEAGGPTGELF